This passage covers 8 T cell receptor beta chains from one sample sequenced in a study of blood T cells in healthy people across ages. Using a J-beta primer mix together with a sample-barcoded 5' primer, a second PCR was run for about 7 to 12 cycles. One entry per CDR3 protein results from TCRdb running MiXCR on the 5' RACE reads. The table shows around 1,500,000 distinct CDR3 sequences, with 28% occurring only once. Sequencing input: blood. The source of these receptors is a woman in her twenties or thirties in good health.

This clonotype has just a few counts. The chain employs TRBV7-9 and TRBJ2-1; 8 bases are shared with TRBD2. The trim removed 4 bases at V and 5 bases at J, leaving 4 bases unmatched. Germline-derived CDR1 and CDR2 are SEHNR and FQNEAQ (reference sequence). The CDR3 has 14 amino acids. The CDR3 coding sequence is TGTGCCAGCAGCTGGACTAGCCGACACAATGAGCAGTTCTTC. Translated: CASSWTSRHNEQFF.

CDR3 nucleotides: TGTGCCAGCAGCTTAGGAGACAGGGCGCATGGCATTCAGTACTTC. This gives the protein CASSLGDRAHGIQYF. The chain has TRBV7-9 and TRBJ2-4, with 7 bases lining up with TRBD1. CDR1 and CDR2 from the germline V gene are SEHNR and FQNEAQ (reference sequence). Losses at the gene ends were 1 base for V and 9 bases for J; bases not matched to a gene: 9. The CDR3 contains 15 residues. The variable domain in full, with the rest retrieved from reference TRBV7-9 and TRBJ2-4, is DTGVSQNPRHKITKRGQNVTFRCDPISEHNRLYWYRQTLGQGPEFLTYFQNEAQLEKSRLLSDRFSAERPKGSFSTLEIQRTEQGDSAMYLCASSLGDRAHGIQYFGAGTRLSVL.

Points on this clonotype: A much bigger clone sits one base away, suggesting this may be a read error. The chain is built from TRBV5-1 and TRBJ2-7; 10 nucleotides match TRBD1. This CDR3 is built from 15 residues. Germline assignment: CDR1 SGHRS and CDR2 YFSETQ. The CDR3 nucleotides read TGCGCCGGCAGCTACGGACAGGGGGGGTCCTACGAGCAGTACTTC. It encodes CAGSYGQGGSYEQYF.

The chain has TRBV29-1 and TRBJ2-3, with 8 bases matching TRBD2. This CDR3 is built from 14 residues. The V and J ends lost 6 bases and 8 bases, in that order; junction bases with no gene match: 13. From germline, CDR1 is SQVTM and CDR2 ANQGSEA. The CDR3 region is CSVLTSAGGGTQYF. DNA for the CDR3: TGCAGCGTCCTGACTAGCGCGGGTGGTGGTACGCAGTATTTT.

In regard to this clonotype: A read error may produce the germline difference seen at one junction end. The gene calls are TRBV11-3 and TRBJ2-5; no firm D call. The CDR3 loop spans 13 amino acids. Germline CDR1 is SGHNT and CDR2 is YENEEA. The CDR3 coding sequence is TGCGCCAGCAGCTTTGATGACCTGGGGACCCAGTACTTC. Encoded protein: CASSFDDLGTQYF. The variable domain in full, with the rest retrieved from reference TRBV11-3 and TRBJ2-5, is EAGVVQSPRYKIIEKKQPVAFWCNPISGHNTLYWYLQNLGQGPELLIRYENEEAVDDSQLPKDRFSAERLKGVDSTLKIQPAELGDSAVYLCASSFDDLGTQYFGPGTRLLVL.

The chain couples TRBV7-2 to TRBJ1-1, with 8 bases identical to TRBD1. This CDR3 has 14 residues. The germline CDR1 and CDR2 sequences are SGHTA and FQGNSA. Trimming at V came to 0 bases and at J to 6 bases, leaving 3 bases not matched to a gene. The CDR3 is CASSLAPRGPEAFF. The CDR3 DNA reads as TGTGCCAGCAGCTTAGCGCCCAGGGGGCCTGAAGCTTTCTTT.

The genes are TRBV7-2 and TRBJ2-7; no clear D gene. The ends were cut back, 2 bases at V and 3 bases at J, with 11 bases in the middle. The germline CDR1 and CDR2 sequences are SGHTA and FQGNSA. This CDR3 is built from 14 residues. CDR3 sequence reads: CASSLPPPVYEQYF. DNA for the CDR3: TGTGCCAGCAGCTTACCTCCACCGGTCTACGAGCAGTACTTC. Full variable domain (outside the CDR3, taken from reference TRBV7-2 and TRBJ2-7): GAGVSQSPSNKVTEKGKDVELRCDPISGHTALYWYRQSLGQGLEFLIYFQGNSAPDKSGLPSDRFSAERTGGSVSTLTIQRTQQEDSAVYLCASSLPPPVYEQYFGPGTRLTVT.

This clonotype has a handful of counts. The rearrangement uses TRBV5-1 and TRBJ2-1; 12 nucleotides match TRBD2. V trimming: 4 bases; J trimming: 7 bases; junction bases outside the gene matches: 6. This CDR3 has 15 amino acids. Germline CDR1 is SGHRS and CDR2 is YFSETQ. The CDR3 is CASSTLAGGQNEQFF. In DNA, the CDR3 is TGCGCCAGCAGCACCCTAGCGGGGGGGCAAAATGAGCAGTTCTTC.